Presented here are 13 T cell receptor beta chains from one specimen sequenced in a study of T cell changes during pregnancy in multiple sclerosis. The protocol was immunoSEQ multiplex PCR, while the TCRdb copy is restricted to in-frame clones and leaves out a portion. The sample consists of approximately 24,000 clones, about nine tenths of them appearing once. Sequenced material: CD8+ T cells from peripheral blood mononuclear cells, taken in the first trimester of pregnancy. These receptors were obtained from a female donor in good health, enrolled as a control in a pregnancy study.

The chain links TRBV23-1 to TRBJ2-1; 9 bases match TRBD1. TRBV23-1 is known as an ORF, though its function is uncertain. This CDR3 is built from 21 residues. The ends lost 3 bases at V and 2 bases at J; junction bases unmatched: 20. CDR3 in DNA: TGCGCCAGCAGTCAGCCCTCCCCGGGACAGGGCCCGCCCGTCGCCTACAATGAGCAGTTCTTC. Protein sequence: CASSQPSPGQGPPVAYNEQFF.

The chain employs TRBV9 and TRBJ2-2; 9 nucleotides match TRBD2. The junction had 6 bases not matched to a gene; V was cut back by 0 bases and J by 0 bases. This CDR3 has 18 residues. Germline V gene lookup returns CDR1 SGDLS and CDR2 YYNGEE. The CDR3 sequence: CASSVGPSGESNTGELFF. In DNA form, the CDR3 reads TGTGCCAGCAGCGTAGGTCCTAGCGGGGAATCGAACACCGGGGAGCTGTTTTTT.

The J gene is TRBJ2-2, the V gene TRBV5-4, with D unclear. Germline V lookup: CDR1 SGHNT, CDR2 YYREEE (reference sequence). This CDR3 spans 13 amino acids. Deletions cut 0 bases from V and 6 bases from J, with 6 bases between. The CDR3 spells CASSLGGAGELFF. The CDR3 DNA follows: TGTGCCAGCAGCTTGGGAGGAGCCGGGGAGCTGTTTTTT. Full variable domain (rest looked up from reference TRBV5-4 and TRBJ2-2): ETGVTQSPTHLIKTRGQQVTLRCSSQSGHNTVSWYQQALGQGPQFIFQYYREEENGRGNFPPRFSGLQFPNYSSELNVNALELDDSALYLCASSLGGAGELFFGEGSRLTVL.

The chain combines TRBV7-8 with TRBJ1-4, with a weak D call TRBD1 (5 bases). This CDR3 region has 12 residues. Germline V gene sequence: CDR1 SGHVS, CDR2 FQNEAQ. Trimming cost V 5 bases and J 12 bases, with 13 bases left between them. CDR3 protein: CASSPDTGELFF. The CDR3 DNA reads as TGTGCCAGCAGCCCGGACACCGGAGAACTGTTTTTT. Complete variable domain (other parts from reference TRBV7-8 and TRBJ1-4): GAGVSQSPRYKVAKRGQDVALRCDPISGHVSLFWYQQALGQGPEFLTYFQNEAQLDKSGLPSDRFFAERPEGSVSTLKIQRTQQEDSAVYLCASSPDTGELFFGSGTQLSVL.

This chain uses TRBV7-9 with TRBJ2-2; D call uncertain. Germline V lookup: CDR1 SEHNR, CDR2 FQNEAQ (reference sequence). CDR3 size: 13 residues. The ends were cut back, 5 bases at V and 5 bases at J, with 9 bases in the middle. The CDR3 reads CASSGRGTGELFF. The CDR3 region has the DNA TGTGCCAGCAGCGGCAGAGGTACCGGGGAGCTGTTTTTT.

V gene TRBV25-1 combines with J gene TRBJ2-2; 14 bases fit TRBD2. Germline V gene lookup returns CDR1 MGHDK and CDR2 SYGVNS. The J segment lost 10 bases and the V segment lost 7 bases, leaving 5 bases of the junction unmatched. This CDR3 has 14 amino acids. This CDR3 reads CASTGTSGGVELFF. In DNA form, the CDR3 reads TGTGCCAGCACCGGGACTAGCGGGGGTGTGGAGCTGTTTTTT.

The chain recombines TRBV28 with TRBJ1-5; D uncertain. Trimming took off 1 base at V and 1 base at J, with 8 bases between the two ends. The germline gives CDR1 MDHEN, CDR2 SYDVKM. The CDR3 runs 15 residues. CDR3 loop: CASSLYKQSNQPQHF. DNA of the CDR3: TGTGCCAGCAGTTTATATAAACAGAGCAATCAGCCCCAGCATTTT.

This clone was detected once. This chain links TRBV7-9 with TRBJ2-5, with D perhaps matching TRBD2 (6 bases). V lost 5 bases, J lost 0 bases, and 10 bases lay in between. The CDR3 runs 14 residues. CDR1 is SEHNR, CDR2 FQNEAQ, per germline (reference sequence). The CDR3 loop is CASSPAGHQETQYF. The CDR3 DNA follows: TGTGCCAGCAGCCCCGCGGGACACCAAGAGACCCAGTACTTC.

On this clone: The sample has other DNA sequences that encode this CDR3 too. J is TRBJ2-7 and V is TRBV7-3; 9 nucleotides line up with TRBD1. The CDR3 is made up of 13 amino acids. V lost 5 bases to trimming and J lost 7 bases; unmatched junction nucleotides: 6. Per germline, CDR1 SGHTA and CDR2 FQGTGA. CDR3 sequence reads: CASSRGQGREQYF. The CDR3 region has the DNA TGTGCCAGCAGCAGGGGACAGGGTAGGGAGCAGTACTTC. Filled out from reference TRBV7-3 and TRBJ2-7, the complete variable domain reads GAGVSQTPSNKVTEKGKYVELRCDPISGHTALYWYRQSLGQGPEFLIYFQGTGAADDSGLPNDRFFAVRPEGSVSTLKIQRTERGDSAVYLCASSRGQGREQYFGPGTRLTVT.

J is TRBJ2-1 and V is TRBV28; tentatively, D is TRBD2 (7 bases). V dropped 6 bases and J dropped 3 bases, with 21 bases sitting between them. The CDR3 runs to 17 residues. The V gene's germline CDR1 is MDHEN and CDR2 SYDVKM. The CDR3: CASSQAVGGRFYNEQFF. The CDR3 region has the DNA TGTGCCAGCAGCCAGGCTGTCGGGGGGCGCTTCTACAATGAGCAGTTCTTC. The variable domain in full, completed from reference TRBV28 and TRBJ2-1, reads DVKVTQSSRYLVKRTGEKVFLECVQDMDHENMFWYRQDPGLGLRLIYFSYDVKMKEKGDIPEGYSVSREKKERFSLILESASTNQTSMYLCASSQAVGGRFYNEQFFGPGTRLTVL.

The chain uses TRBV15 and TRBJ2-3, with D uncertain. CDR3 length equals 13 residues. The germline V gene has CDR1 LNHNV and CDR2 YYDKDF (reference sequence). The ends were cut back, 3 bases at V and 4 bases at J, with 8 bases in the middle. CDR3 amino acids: CATSSSRSDTQYF. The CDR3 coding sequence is TGTGCCACCAGCAGTTCCAGGTCAGATACGCAGTATTTT.

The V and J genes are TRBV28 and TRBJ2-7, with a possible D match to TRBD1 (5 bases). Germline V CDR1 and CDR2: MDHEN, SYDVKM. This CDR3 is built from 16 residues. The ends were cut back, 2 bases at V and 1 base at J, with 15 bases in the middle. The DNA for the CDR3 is TGTGCCAGCAGTTTAGGGTTAAGGGGAACATCCTACGAGCAGTACTTC. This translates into CASSLGLRGTSYEQYF.

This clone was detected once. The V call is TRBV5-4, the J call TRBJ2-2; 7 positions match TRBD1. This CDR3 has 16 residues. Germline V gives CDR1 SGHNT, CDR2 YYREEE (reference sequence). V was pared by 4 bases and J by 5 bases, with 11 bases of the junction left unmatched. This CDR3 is CASSGPGQMITGELFF. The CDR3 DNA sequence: TGTGCCAGCAGCGGGCCGGGACAGATGATAACCGGGGAGCTGTTTTTT.